The 19 T cell receptor beta chains listed next were all sequenced from one sample in a study of blood T cells in healthy people across ages. The second PCR ran 7 to 11 cycles with a sample-barcoded 5' primer and J-beta primers. TCRdb re-analysed the 5' RACE reads in MiXCR, keeping a single row per CDR3 protein. This sample has approximately 1,000,000 distinct CDR3 sequences, with less than 50% found just once. Sequenced: blood. These TCRs come from a woman aged 55-75 years in good health.

The chain recombines TRBV9 with TRBJ2-1, with TRBD2 identical over 10 bases. V lost 2 bases to trimming and J lost 4 bases; unmatched junction nucleotides: 3. There are 15 residues in the CDR3. Germline V gene lookup returns CDR1 SGDLS and CDR2 YYNGEE. CDR3 sequence reads: CASSVVSGGYNEQFF. The CDR3 DNA reads as TGTGCCAGCAGCGTGGTTAGCGGGGGGTACAATGAGCAGTTCTTC.

This clonotype was seen more than once but under ten times. V is TRBV4-2 and J is TRBJ2-1; no clear D gene. Matching the DNA end better, TRBJ2-7 makes the J call doubtful. The CDR3 runs 14 residues. The germline gives CDR1 LGHNA, CDR2 YNFKEQ. The CDR3 here is CASSQDLLNNEQYF. In DNA form, the CDR3 reads TGTGCCAGCAGCCAAGATCTCCTGAACAATGAGCAGTACTTC.

V gene TRBV4-2 combines with J gene TRBJ2-3; 13 nucleotides line up with TRBD2. This CDR3 has 17 amino acids. Looked up from germline, CDR1 is LGHNA and CDR2 is YNFKEQ. The J segment lost 7 bases and the V segment lost 2 bases, leaving 9 bases of the junction unmatched. The CDR3 sequence is CASSQQGRTSGSYTQYF. The CDR3 DNA follows: TGTGCCAGCAGCCAACAAGGGCGGACTAGCGGGAGTTATACGCAGTATTTT.

This clonotype was counted between two and nine times. This chain uses TRBV27 with TRBJ2-5; D is uncertain. The J call may be wrong; the DNA end is better matched by TRBJ2-7. CDR1 and CDR2 from the germline V gene are MNHEY and SMNVEV (reference sequence). The CDR3 is made up of 13 amino acids. This CDR3 is CASSRGVNYEQYF. CDR3 sequence (DNA): TGTGCCAGCAGTCGTGGTGTAAACTACGAGCAGTACTTC.

The chain has TRBV5-1 and TRBJ2-1; D remains ambiguous. With 2 bases removed from V and 2 bases from J, the gap between germline ends came to 11 bases. The CDR3 is 15 residues long. Germline lookup yields CDR1 SGHRS and CDR2 YFSETQ. The CDR3 region is CASSFITAAYNEQFF. CDR3 nucleotides: TGCGCCAGCAGCTTCATAACCGCCGCCTACAATGAGCAGTTCTTC.

The chain uses TRBV6-5 and TRBJ1-5; D might be TRBD1 (5 bases). CDR3 length equals 14 residues. Trimming removed 0 bases from V and 4 bases from J, with 7 bases in between. The V gene's germline CDR1 is MNHEY and CDR2 SVGAGI. CDR3 nucleotides: TGTGCCAGCAGTTACTCGTCAGGGAATCAGCCCCAGCATTTT. This gives the protein CASSYSSGNQPQHF.

In its sample, this clonotype was seen a few times. The V gene is TRBV27, the J gene TRBJ2-3, with a weak D call TRBD2 (6 bases). CDR3 length equals 14 residues. Germline V gives CDR1 MNHEY, CDR2 SMNVEV (reference sequence). Trimming shortened V by 1 base and J by 6 bases, and 11 bases separated the two germline ends. In DNA, the CDR3 is TGTGCCAGCAGTTTATGGCGGGACCGGGATACGCAGTATTTT. It yields the protein CASSLWRDRDTQYF.

This sequence joins TRBV7-2 and TRBJ1-5; D not certain. The CDR3 loop spans 12 amino acids. Per the germline V gene, CDR1 is SGHTA and CDR2 is FQGNSA. V dropped 5 bases and J dropped 5 bases, with 7 bases sitting between them. The DNA for the CDR3 is TGTGCCAGCAGCCTAGACTATCAGCCCCAGCATTTT. Protein product: CASSLDYQPQHF.

The chain couples TRBV6-2 or TRBV6-3 to TRBJ2-3; possibly TRBD1 for D (6 bases). Germline CDR1 reads MNHEY; CDR2 reads SVGEGT. V dropped 4 bases and J dropped 4 bases, with 15 bases sitting between them. The length of the CDR3 is 15 residues. CDR3 protein: CASSSLAGAPDTQYF. CDR3 bases: TGTGCCAGCAGTTCCTTAGCAGGGGCCCCAGATACGCAGTATTTT.

This clonotype was detected only a few times. The chain joins TRBV2 to TRBJ2-1; 10 nucleotides match TRBD2. The V segment lost 1 base and the J segment 5 bases; nucleotides outside the gene matches: 11. CDR1 is SNHLY, CDR2 FYNNEI, per germline. The CDR3 consists of 18 residues. CDR3 protein: CASSEVLAGVVKDNEQFF. The CDR3 DNA follows: TGTGCCAGCAGTGAAGTCCTAGCGGGAGTGGTGAAGGACAATGAGCAGTTCTTC.

This chain links TRBV5-1 with TRBJ2-6; TRBD1 matches at 8 bases. The CDR3 totals 17 residues. Germline V lookup: CDR1 SGHRS, CDR2 YFSETQ. V trimming: 4 bases; J trimming: 0 bases; junction bases outside the gene matches: 6. This CDR3 is CASSRGQDFSGANVLTF. CDR3 DNA sequence: TGCGCCAGCAGCCGGGGACAGGATTTCTCTGGGGCCAACGTCCTGACTTTC.

The V and J genes are TRBV6-5 and TRBJ2-7; D might be TRBD1 (7 bases). This CDR3 is 14 amino acids long. The germline V gene has CDR1 MNHEY and CDR2 SVGAGI. The CDR3 protein is CTSWRGPRTYEQYF. DNA for the CDR3: TGTACCTCTTGGAGGGGGCCCAGGACCTACGAGCAGTACTTC.

This clonotype was seen many times. The chain carries TRBV3-1 and TRBJ1-2; no definite D call. Trimming removed 8 bases from V and 8 bases from J, with 12 bases in between. This CDR3 is 11 amino acids long. Germline V gene data show CDR1 as LGHDT and CDR2 as YNNKEL (reference sequence). CDR3 loop: CASGPSQGYTF. CDR3 in DNA: TGTGCCAGCGGCCCTAGTCAGGGCTACACCTTC.

The chain has TRBV29-1 and TRBJ2-7, with a tentative D call TRBD1 (5 bases). CDR3 length: 11 residues. Trimming pared 6 bases from V and 6 bases from J, leaving 12 bases between. CDR1 SQVTM and CDR2 ANQGSEA come from the germline V gene. The CDR3 spells CSVGGAVEQYF. The CDR3 DNA is TGCAGCGTGGGTGGGGCCGTCGAGCAGTACTTC.

The V gene is TRBV4-2, the J gene TRBJ1-6; TRBD1 matches 8 bases. The CDR3 loop spans 16 amino acids. CDR1 LGHNA and CDR2 YNFKEQ come from the germline V gene. Germline trimming cut 2 bases from V and 4 bases from J; bases unmatched to any gene: 4. CDR3 in DNA: TGTGCCAGCAGCCAAAGGACAGGGATGTATAATTCACCCCTCCACTTT. Its protein is CASSQRTGMYNSPLHF.

The chain has TRBV16 and TRBJ2-4; the match to TRBD2 covers 12 bases. Germline values: CDR1 KGHSY, CDR2 FQNENV. The V gene end was trimmed by 4 bases and the J gene end by 6 bases; junction bases not matched to a gene: 7. This CDR3 region has 16 residues. CDR3 sequence: CASSPRLAGALNIQYF. The CDR3 DNA is TGTGCCAGCAGCCCTCGACTAGCGGGAGCTCTAAACATTCAGTACTTC. The variable domain in full, completed from reference TRBV16 and TRBJ2-4, reads GEEVAQTPKHLVRGEGQKAKLYCAPIKGHSYVFWYQQVLKNEFKFLISFQNENVFDETGMPKERFSAKCLPNSPCSLEIQATKLEDSAVYFCASSPRLAGALNIQYFGAGTRLSVL.

The CDR3 region has the DNA TGTGCCAGTAGTCCAGCCGAGGGACCCTACGAGCAGTACTTC. It is translated as CASSPAEGPYEQYF. V gene TRBV19 combines with J gene TRBJ2-5, with D perhaps assigned TRBD1 or TRBD2 (5 bases each). The closer fit of TRBJ2-7 to the DNA end suggests the J call may be wrong. The germline V gene has CDR1 LNHDA and CDR2 SQIVND (reference sequence). The CDR3 has 14 amino acids.

This clonotype has only a few counts. The chain recombines TRBV5-1 with TRBJ2-7, with 8 bases that match TRBD2. Unmatched junction bases numbered 8, after V lost 5 bases and J lost 4 bases. CDR3 size: 14 residues. Germline V gene data show CDR1 as SGHRS and CDR2 as YFSETQ. The CDR3 sequence is CASSKSGGPYEQYF. DNA of the CDR3: TGCGCCAGCAGTAAGTCGGGAGGGCCTTACGAGCAGTACTTC.

The V call is TRBV12-3 or TRBV12-4, the J call TRBJ2-3, with D tentatively TRBD2 (6 bases). This CDR3 is built from 14 residues. V dropped 6 bases and J dropped 4 bases, with 14 bases sitting between them. The CDR3 sequence is CASSRPGGPDTQYF. The CDR3 DNA sequence: TGTGCCAGCAGCCGGCCCGGGGGACCAGATACGCAGTATTTT.